This T cell receptor (beta chain) was identified in a study of OX40 agonist ivuxolimab in advanced cancers. Notes on the study in general: With doses of 0.1-3.0 mg/kg, partial responders showed among the lowest clonal expansion. At doses 0.1 to 3.0 mg/kg, CD4+ and CD8+ clones expanded. Normalized T-cell clonal expansion was also low in a subset of nonresponders.

The method was immunoSEQ multiplex PCR; TCRdb's version includes in-frame clones alone and lacks a portion of them. The sample lists 34,000 or so clones; roughly 79% were seen once. Trimming pared 7 bases from V and 6 bases from J, leaving 14 bases between. Per germline, CDR1 MDHEN and CDR2 SYDVKM. This CDR3 spans 13 amino acids. This clone was counted a few times. Its antigen is undetermined. The study sampled blood at baseline, cycle 4 day 1, and cycle 7 day 1. The sample in question was CD4+ or CD8+ T cells sorted from blood, obtained in a trial of the OX40 agonist ivuxolimab. The chain uses TRBV28 and TRBJ2-3, with D unclear. The TCR was taken from an adult with an advanced solid tumor such as melanoma, head and neck, liver or kidney cancer. The CDR3 is CASKTPPFDTQYF. The DNA for the CDR3 is TGTGCCAGCAAGACCCCCCCGTTCGATACGCAGTATTTT.